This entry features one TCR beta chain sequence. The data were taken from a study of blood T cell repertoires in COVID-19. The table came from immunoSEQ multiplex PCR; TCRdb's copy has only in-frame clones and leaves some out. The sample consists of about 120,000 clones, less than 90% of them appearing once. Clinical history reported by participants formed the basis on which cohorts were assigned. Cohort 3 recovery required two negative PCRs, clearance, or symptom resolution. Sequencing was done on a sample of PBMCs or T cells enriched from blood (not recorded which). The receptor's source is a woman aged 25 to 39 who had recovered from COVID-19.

CDR3 DNA: TGTGCCAGCAGCTTGGAAGCGGGGCAGTACTTC. This translates into CASSLEAGQYF. V is TRBV7-9 and J is TRBJ2-7, with D possibly matching TRBD2 (6 bases). CDR1 is SEHNR and CDR2 is FQNEAQ in the germline V gene (reference sequence). V gave up 3 bases and J gave up 9 bases, with 9 bases separating them. The CDR3 contains 11 residues.